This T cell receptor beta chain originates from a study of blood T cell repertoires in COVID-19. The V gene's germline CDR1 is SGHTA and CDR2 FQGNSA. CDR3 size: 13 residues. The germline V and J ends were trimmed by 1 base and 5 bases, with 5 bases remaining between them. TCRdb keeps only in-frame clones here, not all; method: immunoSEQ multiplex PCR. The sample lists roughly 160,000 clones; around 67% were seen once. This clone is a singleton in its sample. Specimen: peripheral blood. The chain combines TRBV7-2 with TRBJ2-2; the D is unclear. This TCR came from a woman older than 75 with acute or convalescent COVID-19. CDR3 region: CASSLGRTGELFF. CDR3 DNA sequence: TGTGCCAGCAGCTTAGGGAGAACCGGGGAGCTGTTTTTT.